The 29 T cell receptor beta chains below all came from one sample that was sequenced in a study of OX40 agonist ivuxolimab in advanced cancers. Libraries were prepared by immunoSEQ multiplex PCR; TCRdb keeps only in-frame clonotypes and omits some of them. Here the sample spans about 76,000 clones, 65% to 90% being singletons. The source material was CD4+ or CD8+ T cells sorted from blood, sampled in a trial of the OX40 agonist ivuxolimab. The origin of the receptors is an adult with an advanced solid tumor such as melanoma, head and neck, liver or kidney cancer.

The chain employs TRBV7-9 and TRBJ1-3; tentative D call: TRBD1 (6 bases). Germline V gene data show CDR1 as SEHNR and CDR2 as FQNEAQ (reference sequence). V was pared by 1 base and J by 4 bases, with 11 bases between. This CDR3 is 15 amino acids long. The CDR3 bases are TGTGCCAGCAGCTTAGGCCCACAGGGAGGAAACACCATATATTTT. This codes for CASSLGPQGGNTIYF.

V is TRBV7-6 and J is TRBJ2-2, with D perhaps matching TRBD1 (6 bases). The CDR3 runs to 17 residues. Germline V gene sequence: CDR1 SGHVS, CDR2 FNYEAQ. V was clipped by 5 bases and J by 2 bases, with 18 bases between them. CDR3 in DNA: TGTGCCAGCAGCCAACGTCAGGGGAGACGAAACACCGGGGAGCTGTTTTTT. Translation gives CASSQRQGRRNTGELFF. Based on the CDR3 plus reference TRBV7-6 and TRBJ2-2, the full variable domain is GAGVSQSPRYKVTKRGQDVALRCDPISGHVSLYWYRQALGQGPEFLTYFNYEAQQDKSGLPNDRFSAERPEGSISTLTIQRTEQRDSAMYRCASSQRQGRRNTGELFFGEGSRLTVL.

This clone has only one observation. This CDR3 reads CASRRTSGGYNEQFF. CDR3 DNA sequence: TGTGCCAGCAGACGAACTAGCGGGGGTTACAATGAGCAGTTCTTC. This chain links TRBV7-3 with TRBJ2-1; 11 bases line up with TRBD2. This CDR3 contains 15 residues. Germline CDR1 reads SGHTA; CDR2 reads FQGTGA. The V gene end was trimmed by 6 bases and the J gene end by 4 bases; junction bases not matched to a gene: 5. Variable domain in full (rest from reference TRBV7-3 and TRBJ2-1): GAGVSQTPSNKVTEKGKYVELRCDPISGHTALYWYRQSLGQGPEFLIYFQGTGAADDSGLPNDRFFAVRPEGSVSTLKIQRTERGDSAVYLCASRRTSGGYNEQFFGPGTRLTVL.

CDR3 amino acids: CASSLSGGGTEKLFF. In nucleotides, the CDR3 is TGTGCCAGCAGCTTAAGTGGGGGCGGAACCGAAAAACTGTTTTTT. The rearrangement uses TRBV7-9 and TRBJ1-4; D possibly corresponds to TRBD1 (6 bases). Germline V gene sequence: CDR1 SEHNR, CDR2 FQNEAQ (reference sequence). The CDR3 is 15 amino acids. Trimming cost V 2 bases and J 8 bases, with 15 bases left between them.

The chain is built from TRBV7-2 and TRBJ2-1; TRBD2 matches at 12 bases. J gave up 10 bases and V 5 bases, and 9 bases lay outside the gene matches. The CDR3 totals 15 residues. The germline V gene encodes CDR1 SGHTA and CDR2 FQGNSA. DNA of the CDR3: TGTGCCAGCAGCCAGAGGACTAGCGGGACTCTGGAGCAGTTCTTC. Amino acids: CASSQRTSGTLEQFF.

The rearrangement uses TRBV7-9 and TRBJ1-1; no definite D call. Per germline, CDR1 SEHNR and CDR2 FQNEAQ (reference sequence). The CDR3 has 13 residues. V was pared by 0 bases and J by 4 bases, with 6 bases between. The chain's CDR3 is CASSLAAATEAFF. The CDR3 DNA sequence: TGTGCCAGCAGCTTAGCGGCAGCCACTGAAGCTTTCTTT. Looking up the rest from reference TRBV7-9 and TRBJ1-1 gives the full variable domain: DTGVSQNPRHKITKRGQNVTFRCDPISEHNRLYWYRQTLGQGPEFLTYFQNEAQLEKSRLLSDRFSAERPKGSFSTLEIQRTEQGDSAMYLCASSLAAATEAFFGQGTRLTVV.

This clone was detected once. The V call is TRBV18, the J call TRBJ2-7, with TRBD1 matching over 10 bases. The CDR3 has 15 residues. V gave up 0 bases and J gave up 4 bases; unmatched junction bases: 3. Germline V gene lookup returns CDR1 KGHSH and CDR2 LQKENI. The CDR3 here is CASSPPTGQGYEQYF. CDR3 DNA sequence: TGTGCCAGCTCACCACCGACGGGACAGGGGTACGAGCAGTACTTC.

The rearrangement joins TRBV19 to TRBJ2-7; 7 bases agree with TRBD2. CDR1 is LNHDA and CDR2 is SQIVND in the germline V gene (reference sequence). The V and J ends lost 5 bases and 1 base, in that order; junction bases with no gene match: 8. This CDR3 contains 15 residues. CDR3 region: CASSPSSGGSYEQYF. The CDR3 coding sequence is TGTGCCAGTAGTCCCTCTAGCGGAGGTTCCTACGAGCAGTACTTC.

The chain has TRBV6-5 and TRBJ1-4; D gene unclear. The CDR3 has 15 amino acids. Germline loops: CDR1 MNHEY, CDR2 SVGAGI. V dropped 0 bases and J dropped 0 bases, with 5 bases sitting between them. The CDR3 spells CASSYSISTNEKLFF. The CDR3 region has the DNA TGTGCCAGCAGTTACTCGATATCAACTAATGAAAAACTGTTTTTT.

This sequence joins TRBV19 and TRBJ2-6, with a possible D match to TRBD1 (5 bases). V was shortened by 7 bases and J by 4 bases, with 17 bases between the two germline ends. Germline-derived CDR1 and CDR2 are LNHDA and SQIVND (reference sequence). CDR3 length equals 16 residues. The CDR3 is CASTNGRGSGANVLTF. Written as DNA, the CDR3 is TGTGCCAGTACCAATGGTAGGGGATCCGGGGCCAACGTCCTGACTTTC.

This clone has just one count. The V call is TRBV6-5, the J call TRBJ1-2; TRBD1 is a possible D gene (6 bases). The length of the CDR3 is 14 residues. Germline CDR1 is MNHEY and CDR2 is SVGAGI. Trimming stripped 6 bases from V and 8 bases from J, with 19 bases between. The DNA for the CDR3 is TGTGCCAGCAGAAACGGGGCGGGGGCACTGGGCTACACCTTC. Translated, it gives CASRNGAGALGYTF.

DNA of the CDR3: TGTGCCAGCAGCTTAGGGACAGGGATTACCTATGGCTACACCTTC. Translation gives CASSLGTGITYGYTF. The chain joins TRBV7-9 to TRBJ1-2, with 8 bases lining up with TRBD1. Per the germline V gene, CDR1 is SEHNR and CDR2 is FQNEAQ (reference sequence). CDR3 size: 15 residues. V lost 1 base, J lost 4 bases, and 5 bases stayed unmatched.

This chain links TRBV5-1 with TRBJ1-6, with 12 bases identical to TRBD1. The length of the CDR3 is 15 residues. Germline V gene lookup returns CDR1 SGHRS and CDR2 YFSETQ. The J segment lost 7 bases and the V segment lost 3 bases, leaving 2 bases of the junction unmatched. CDR3 nucleotide sequence: TGCGCCAGCAGCTCCGGGACAGGGGGCAATTCACCCCTCCACTTT. Its translation is CASSSGTGGNSPLHF.

This clone appeared a few times. V usage is TRBV9 and J usage is TRBJ1-5; D gene ambiguous. This CDR3 spans 12 amino acids. In germline, CDR1 is SGDLS, CDR2 YYNGEE. Trimming cost V 7 bases and J 4 bases, with 9 bases left between them. The CDR3 DNA reads TGTGCCAGCGGGAGGGATAATCAGCCCCAGCATTTT. It yields the protein CASGRDNQPQHF.

This rearrangement joins TRBV27 to TRBJ2-7; D remains ambiguous. V lost 5 bases and J 3 bases, leaving 17 bases between the germline ends. CDR3 length equals 15 residues. CDR1 MNHEY and CDR2 SMNVEV come from the germline V gene (reference sequence). The CDR3 coding sequence is TGTGCCAGCAGTCCCTCCCGAGAGACAAGCTACGAGCAGTACTTC. Its protein product is CASSPSRETSYEQYF.

In DNA form, the CDR3 reads TGTGCCAGCAGCGGGGGAGCCCAAGAGACCCAGTACTTC. This sequence encodes CASSGGAQETQYF. This chain uses TRBV13 with TRBJ2-5; TRBD1 or TRBD2 may be the D gene (5 bases each). Trimming took 5 bases from V and 1 from J, leaving 8 bases between them. There are 13 residues in the CDR3. Germline assignment: CDR1 PRHDT and CDR2 FYEKMQ (reference sequence).

The chain is built from TRBV10-3 and TRBJ1-1; no clear D. Looked up from germline, CDR1 is ENHRY and CDR2 is SYGVKD. CDR3 size: 15 residues. Trimming removed 10 bases at V and 1 base at J, with 19 bases between. CDR3 bases: TGTGCCAGCAGATTACCAAGGCAGGCGAACACTGAAGCTTTCTTT. The encoded protein is CASRLPRQANTEAFF.

The CDR3 nucleotides read TGTGCCAGCAGCTTAGGACTAGCGGATTCCTACAATGAGCAGTTCTTC. Translated, it gives CASSLGLADSYNEQFF. The J gene is TRBJ2-1, the V gene TRBV7-9; TRBD2 matches 9 bases. Germline loops: CDR1 SEHNR, CDR2 FQNEAQ (reference sequence). The CDR3 spans 16 residues. The V and J ends lost 1 base and 1 base, in that order; junction bases with no gene match: 2.

The chain combines TRBV5-4 with TRBJ1-4; unclear D gene. There are 15 residues in the CDR3. V gave up 1 base and J gave up 7 bases, with 14 bases separating them. CDR1 and CDR2 from the germline V gene are SGHNT and YYREEE (reference sequence). CDR3 coding DNA: TGTGCCAGCAGCTTGTTCGGGCAGATCTCTGAAAAACTGTTTTTT. Its translation: CASSLFGQISEKLFF. Supplemented by reference TRBV5-4 and TRBJ1-4, the full variable domain reads ETGVTQSPTHLIKTRGQQVTLRCSSQSGHNTVSWYQQALGQGPQFIFQYYREEENGRGNFPPRFSGLQFPNYSSELNVNALELDDSALYLCASSLFGQISEKLFFGSGTQLSVL.

V usage is TRBV5-4 and J usage is TRBJ1-2; TRBD1 aligns across 7 bases. With V trimmed by 0 bases and J by 8 bases, 7 bases remained unmatched. This CDR3 comprises 14 residues. Germline CDR1 SGHNT, CDR2 YYREEE (reference sequence). The DNA for the CDR3 is TGTGCCAGCAGCTTGGGGACAGGCCTCGGGGGCTACACCTTC. Its translation is CASSLGTGLGGYTF.

This chain uses TRBV19 with TRBJ1-1; D unresolved. The CDR3 has 14 amino acids. Germline V CDR1 and CDR2: LNHDA, SQIVND (reference sequence). The ends were cut back, 8 bases at V and 2 bases at J, with 15 bases in the middle. The CDR3 sequence: CASAPGKHNTEAFF. CDR3 in DNA: TGTGCCAGTGCCCCCGGGAAACACAACACTGAAGCTTTCTTT. The full variable domain, rest sourced from reference TRBV19 and TRBJ1-1, is DGGITQSPKYLFRKEGQNVTLSCEQNLNHDAMYWYRQDPGQGLRLIYYSQIVNDFQKGDIAEGYSVSREKKESFPLTVTSAQKNPTAFYLCASAPGKHNTEAFFGQGTRLTVV.

The rearrangement links TRBV7-9 to TRBJ1-2; perhaps TRBD1 as D (6 bases). V was pared by 5 bases and J by 4 bases, with 20 bases between. The germline V gene encodes CDR1 SEHNR and CDR2 FQNEAQ (reference sequence). This CDR3 region has 16 residues. CDR3 sequence (DNA): TGTGCCAGCAGCCAAACCCGAGACAGGACGGGCTATGGCTACACCTTC. This translates into CASSQTRDRTGYGYTF.

This clone was counted once. CDR3 residues: CASSPVPGQGSAGNTIYF. CDR3 nucleotides: TGTGCCAGCAGCCCAGTCCCGGGACAGGGTTCGGCTGGAAACACCATATATTTT. The V gene is TRBV7-2, the J gene TRBJ1-3; TRBD1 matches at 9 bases. Germline CDR1 and CDR2: SGHTA and FQGNSA. This CDR3 is built from 18 residues. Losses at the gene ends were 5 bases for V and 2 bases for J; bases not matched to a gene: 13.

The chain couples TRBV2 to TRBJ1-5, with D maybe TRBD1 (6 bases). V gave up 0 bases and J gave up 3 bases, with 12 bases separating them. The CDR3 extends over 16 amino acids. The V gene's germline CDR1 is SNHLY and CDR2 FYNNEI. The CDR3 DNA is TGTGCCAGCAGTGAAGCCGCGACAGGCACCAATCAGCCCCAGCATTTT. Residues: CASSEAATGTNQPQHF.

This chain connects TRBV4-3 to TRBJ1-3, with D perhaps TRBD1 (5 bases). This CDR3 comprises 17 residues. Trimming pared 1 base from V and 0 bases from J, leaving 13 bases between. The germline CDR1 and CDR2 sequences are LGHNA and YSLEER. The CDR3 sequence: CASSQVAGSSSGNTIYF. The CDR3, as DNA: TGCGCCAGCAGCCAAGTCGCAGGGAGCAGCTCTGGAAACACCATATATTTT.

The chain couples TRBV5-1 to TRBJ1-6; 11 bases align to TRBD1. Germline V CDR1 and CDR2: SGHRS, YFSETQ. There are 16 residues in the CDR3. Trimming at V came to 4 bases and at J to 6 bases, leaving 6 bases not matched to a gene. Written as DNA, the CDR3 is TGCGCCAGCAGCAGGTGGACAGGGGGCAGTAATTCACCCCTCCACTTT. Translating it yields CASSRWTGGSNSPLHF.

The V and J genes are TRBV6-6 and TRBJ2-5; D is unresolved. Looked up from germline, CDR1 is MNHNY and CDR2 is SVGAGI (reference sequence). The V end was cut by 5 bases, the J end by 3 bases, with 16 bases between. The CDR3 contains 15 residues. This chain's CDR3 is CASSPLPGQEETQYF. The DNA of the CDR3 is TGTGCCAGCAGTCCCCTGCCCGGGCAAGAAGAGACCCAGTACTTC.

The rearrangement uses TRBV5-1 and TRBJ1-3; no clear D. V lost 0 bases to trimming and J lost 3 bases, with 13 bases between them. The CDR3 extends over 16 amino acids. Germline V gene lookup returns CDR1 SGHRS and CDR2 YFSETQ. The CDR3 nucleotides are TGCGCCAGCAGCTTGGAGTCGCCGGGAGGTGGAAACACCATATATTTT. Translated: CASSLESPGGGNTIYF.

The chain couples TRBV4-2 to TRBJ1-2; unclear D gene. Germline CDR1 and CDR2: LGHNA and YNFKEQ. V lost 0 bases and J 7 bases, leaving 12 bases between the germline ends. This CDR3 has 14 amino acids. The DNA for the CDR3 is TGTGCCAGCAGCCAAGAGAAGTTTCAGCGTGGCTACACCTTC. Amino acids: CASSQEKFQRGYTF.